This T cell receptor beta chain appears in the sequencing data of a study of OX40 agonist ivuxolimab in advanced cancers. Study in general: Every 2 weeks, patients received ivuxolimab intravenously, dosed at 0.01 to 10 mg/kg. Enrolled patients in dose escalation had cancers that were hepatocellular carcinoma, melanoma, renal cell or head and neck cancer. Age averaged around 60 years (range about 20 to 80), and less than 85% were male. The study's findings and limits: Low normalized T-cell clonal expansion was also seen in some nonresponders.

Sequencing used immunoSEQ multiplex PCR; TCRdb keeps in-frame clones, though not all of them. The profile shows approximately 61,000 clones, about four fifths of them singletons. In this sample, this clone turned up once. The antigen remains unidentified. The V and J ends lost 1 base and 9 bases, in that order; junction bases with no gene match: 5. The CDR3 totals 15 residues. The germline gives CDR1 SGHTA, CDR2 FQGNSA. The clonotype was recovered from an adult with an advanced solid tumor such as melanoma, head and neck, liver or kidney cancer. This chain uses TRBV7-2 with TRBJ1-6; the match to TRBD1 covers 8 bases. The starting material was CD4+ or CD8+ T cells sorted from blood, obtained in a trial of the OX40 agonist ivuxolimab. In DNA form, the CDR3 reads TGTGCCAGCAGCTTAGTTGTCGGGACAGGTTCACCCCTCCACTTT. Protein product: CASSLVVGTGSPLHF.